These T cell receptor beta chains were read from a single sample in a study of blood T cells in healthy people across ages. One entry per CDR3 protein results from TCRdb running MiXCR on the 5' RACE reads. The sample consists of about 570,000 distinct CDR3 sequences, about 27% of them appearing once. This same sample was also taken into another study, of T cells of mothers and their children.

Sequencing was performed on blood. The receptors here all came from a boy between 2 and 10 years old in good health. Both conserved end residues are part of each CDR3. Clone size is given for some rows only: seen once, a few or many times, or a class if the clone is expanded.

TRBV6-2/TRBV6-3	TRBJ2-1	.	CASSYPSSYNEQFF
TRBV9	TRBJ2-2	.	CASSVPGGGQGAPANTGELFF
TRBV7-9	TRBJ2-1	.	CASSDRGEENNEQFF
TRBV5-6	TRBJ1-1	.	CASSSTGITEAFF
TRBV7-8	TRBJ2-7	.	CASSRAASLPADEQYF
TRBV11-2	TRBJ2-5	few	CASSQGAVQETQYF
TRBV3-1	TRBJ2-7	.	CASSPTRPTSEQYF
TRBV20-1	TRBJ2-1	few	CSAAIAAQGNNEQFF
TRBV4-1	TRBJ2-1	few	CASSPLVGLAANEQFF
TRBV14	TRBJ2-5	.	CASSQDKTTQYF
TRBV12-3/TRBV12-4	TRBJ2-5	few	CASSTAGAGETQYF
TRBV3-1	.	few	CASSQLDQETQYF
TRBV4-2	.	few	CASSQAGPAGGYEQYF